This T cell receptor (beta chain) appears in the sequencing data of a study of blood T cells in healthy people across ages. Trimming cost V 5 bases and J 3 bases, with 20 bases left between them. CDR1 SGHTA and CDR2 FQGTGA come from the germline V gene. The CDR3 is made up of 17 amino acids. This clonotype was detected a few times. The antigen remains unidentified. Through a sample-barcoded 5' primer and a J-beta primer mix, a second PCR was run for roughly 6 to 12 cycles. TCRdb reprocessed the 5' RACE reads via MiXCR and lists one record per CDR3 protein. The sample lists about 1,800,000 distinct CDR3 sequences, 28% occurring once. Study-wide results and caveats: Older age coincided with a roughly linear decline in TCR beta diversity per million T cells.

The origin of this receptor is a woman in her twenties or thirties in good health. This rearrangement joins TRBV7-3 to TRBJ1-5; D gene ambiguous. Sequencing used blood. CDR3 protein: CASSLKSCAAYNQPQHF. The CDR3 region has the DNA TGTGCCAGCAGCCTCAAATCTTGCGCAGCCTACAATCAGCCCCAGCATTTT.